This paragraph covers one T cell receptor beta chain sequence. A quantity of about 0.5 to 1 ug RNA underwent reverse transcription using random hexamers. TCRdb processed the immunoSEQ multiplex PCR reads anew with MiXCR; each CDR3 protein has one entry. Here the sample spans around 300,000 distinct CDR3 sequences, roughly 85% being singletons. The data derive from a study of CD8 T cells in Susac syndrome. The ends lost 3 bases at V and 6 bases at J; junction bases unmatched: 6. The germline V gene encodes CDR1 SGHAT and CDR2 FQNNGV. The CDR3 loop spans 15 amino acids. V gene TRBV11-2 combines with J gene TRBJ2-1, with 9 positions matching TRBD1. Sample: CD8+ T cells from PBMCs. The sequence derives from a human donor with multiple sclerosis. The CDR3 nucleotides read TGTGCCAGCAGCTTCCGGGACAGGGAGGGCAATGAGCAGTTCTTC. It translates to CASSFRDREGNEQFF.